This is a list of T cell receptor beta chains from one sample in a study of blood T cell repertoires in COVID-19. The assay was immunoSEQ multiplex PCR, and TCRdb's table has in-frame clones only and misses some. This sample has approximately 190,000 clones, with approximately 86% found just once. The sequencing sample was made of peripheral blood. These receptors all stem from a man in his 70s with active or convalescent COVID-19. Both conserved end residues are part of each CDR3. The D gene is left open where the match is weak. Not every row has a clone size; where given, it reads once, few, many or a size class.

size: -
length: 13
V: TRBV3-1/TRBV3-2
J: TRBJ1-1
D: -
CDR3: CASSPGMNTEAFF
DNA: TGTGCCAGCAGCCCCGGTATGAACACTGAAGCTTTCTTT

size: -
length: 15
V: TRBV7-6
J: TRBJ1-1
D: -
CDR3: CASSLGGGRNTEAFF
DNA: TGTGCCAGCAGCTTAGGGGGGGGTCGGAACACTGAAGCTTTCTTT

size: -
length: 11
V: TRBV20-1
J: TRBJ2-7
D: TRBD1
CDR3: CSGQGSYEQYF
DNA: TGCAGCGGACAGGGCTCCTACGAGCAGTACTTC

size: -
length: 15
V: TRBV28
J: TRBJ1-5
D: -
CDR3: CASSPQQGSKQPQHF
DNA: TGTGCCAGCAGCCCTCAGCAGGGGTCGAAACAGCCCCAGCATTTT

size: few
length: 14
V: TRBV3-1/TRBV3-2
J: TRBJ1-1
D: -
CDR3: CASSPSTGSQPAFF
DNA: TGTGCCAGCAGCCCCTCCACAGGTTCTCAGCCGGCTTTCTTT

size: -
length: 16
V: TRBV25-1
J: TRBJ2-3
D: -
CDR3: CASSEHRVLGTDTQYF
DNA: TGTGCCAGCAGTGAGCACAGGGTTCTCGGCACAGATACGCAGTATTTT

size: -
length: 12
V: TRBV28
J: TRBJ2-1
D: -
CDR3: CASRDTINEQFF
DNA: TGTGCCAGCAGGGACACGATCAATGAGCAGTTCTTC

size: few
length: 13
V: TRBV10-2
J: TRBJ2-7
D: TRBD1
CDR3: CASSLGTAYEQYF
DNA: TGCGCCAGCTCGCTTGGGACAGCCTACGAGCAGTACTTC

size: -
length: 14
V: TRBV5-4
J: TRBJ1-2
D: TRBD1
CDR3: CASSPTTGAGGYTF
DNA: TGTGCCAGCAGCCCAACGACAGGGGCAGGTGGCTACACCTTC

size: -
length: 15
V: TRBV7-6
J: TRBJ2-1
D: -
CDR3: CASSPLLLQASEQFF
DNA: TGTGCCAGCAGCCCTCTCCTCTTGCAGGCGAGTGAGCAGTTCTTC

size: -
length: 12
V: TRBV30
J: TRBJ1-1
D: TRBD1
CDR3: CAWNRGNTEAFF
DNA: TGTGCCTGGAACAGGGGGAACACTGAAGCTTTCTTT

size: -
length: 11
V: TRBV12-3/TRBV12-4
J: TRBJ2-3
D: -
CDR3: CASNSGNTQYF
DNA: TGTGCCAGCAACTCGGGGAATACGCAGTATTTT

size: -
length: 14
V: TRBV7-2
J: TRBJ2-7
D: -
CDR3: CASSLVVALEEQYF
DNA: TGTGCCAGCAGCTTAGTCGTGGCTCTGGAGGAGCAGTACTTC

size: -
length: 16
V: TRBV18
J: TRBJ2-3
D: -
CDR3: CASSPLWGHGTDTQYF
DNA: TGTGCCAGCTCACCACTCTGGGGCCATGGCACAGATACGCAGTATTTT

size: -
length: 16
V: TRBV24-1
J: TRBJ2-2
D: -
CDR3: CATSGTADRGAGELFF
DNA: TGTGCCACCAGTGGTACCGCGGACAGAGGAGCCGGGGAGCTGTTTTTT

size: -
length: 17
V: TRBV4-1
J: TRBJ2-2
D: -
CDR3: CASSQDLGRGRAGELFF
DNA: TGCGCCAGCAGCCAAGACTTAGGGAGAGGGCGGGCCGGGGAGCTGTTTTTT

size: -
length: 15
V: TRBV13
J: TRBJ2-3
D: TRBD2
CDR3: CASSRGRGRTDTQYF
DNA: TGTGCCAGCAGCCGCGGGCGGGGGAGGACAGATACGCAGTATTTT